The entry below describes one T cell receptor (beta chain). Its antigen is as yet unknown. The sample originates from a study of cytomegalovirus exposure and HLA in healthy donors. The V gene lost 5 bases and the J gene lost 4 bases, with 15 bases spanning the gap. The germline V gene encodes CDR1 LNHDA and CDR2 SQIVND (reference sequence). The CDR3 is 15 amino acids. 60 Vbeta and 13 Jbeta primers were used in PCR. Profiling relied on immunoSEQ multiplex PCR, and the TCRdb table lists in-frame clones only, not all of them. The sample holds 180,000 or so clones. Study-wide points: Later analysis identified around 15,000 TCR beta sequences associated with HLA alleles, using a false discovery rate threshold of 0.05. High sensitivity and specificity were reportedly achieved when the classifier diagnosed cytomegalovirus status.

The clonotype was recovered from a boy under 18 in good health and CMV-seronegative. This rearrangement joins TRBV19 to TRBJ1-5, with TRBD1 as a possible D gene (6 bases). Material: PBMCs. CDR3 sequence (DNA): TGTGCCAGTAGTGGGGGGGACACCTCAAATCAGCCCCAGCATTTT. Protein: CASSGGDTSNQPQHF.